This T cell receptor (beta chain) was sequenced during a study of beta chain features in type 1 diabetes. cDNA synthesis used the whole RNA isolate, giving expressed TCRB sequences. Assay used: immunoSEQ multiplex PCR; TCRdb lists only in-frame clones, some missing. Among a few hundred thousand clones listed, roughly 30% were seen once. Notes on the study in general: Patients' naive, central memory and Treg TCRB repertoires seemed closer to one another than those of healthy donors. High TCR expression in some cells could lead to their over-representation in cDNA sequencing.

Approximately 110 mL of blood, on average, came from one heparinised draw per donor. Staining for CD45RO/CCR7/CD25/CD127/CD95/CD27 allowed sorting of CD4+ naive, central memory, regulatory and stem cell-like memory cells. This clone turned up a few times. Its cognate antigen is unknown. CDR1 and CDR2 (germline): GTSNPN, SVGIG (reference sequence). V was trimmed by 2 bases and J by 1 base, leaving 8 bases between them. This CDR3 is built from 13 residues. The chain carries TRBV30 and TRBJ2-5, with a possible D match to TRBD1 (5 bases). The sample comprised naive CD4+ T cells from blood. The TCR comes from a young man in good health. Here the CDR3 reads CAWSLRVQETQYF. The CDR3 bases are TGTGCCTGGAGTCTCAGGGTCCAAGAGACCCAGTACTTC. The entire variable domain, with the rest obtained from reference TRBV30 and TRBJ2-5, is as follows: SQTIHQWPATLVQPVGSPLSLECTVEGTSNPNLYWYRQAAGRGLQLLFYSVGIGQISSEVPQNLSASRPQDRQFILSSKKLLLSDSGFYLCAWSLRVQETQYFGPGTRLLVL.